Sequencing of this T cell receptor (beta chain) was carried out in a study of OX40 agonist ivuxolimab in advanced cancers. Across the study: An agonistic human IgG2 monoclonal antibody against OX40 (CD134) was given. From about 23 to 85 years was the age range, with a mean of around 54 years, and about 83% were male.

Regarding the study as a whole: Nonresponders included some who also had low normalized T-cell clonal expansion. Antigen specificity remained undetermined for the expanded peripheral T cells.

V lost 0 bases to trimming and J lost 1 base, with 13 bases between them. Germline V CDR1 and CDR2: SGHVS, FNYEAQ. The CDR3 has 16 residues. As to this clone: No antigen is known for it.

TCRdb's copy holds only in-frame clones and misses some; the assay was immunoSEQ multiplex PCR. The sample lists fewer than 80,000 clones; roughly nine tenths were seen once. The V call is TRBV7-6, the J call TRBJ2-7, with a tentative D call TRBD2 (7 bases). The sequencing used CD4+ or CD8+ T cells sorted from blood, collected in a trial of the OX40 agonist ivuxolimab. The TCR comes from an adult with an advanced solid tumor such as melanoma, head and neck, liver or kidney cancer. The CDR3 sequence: CASSLAGGLSSYEQYF. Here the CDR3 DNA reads TGTGCCAGCAGCTTAGCGGGGGGGCTCTCTTCCTACGAGCAGTACTTC.